The rows below give T cell receptor beta chains drawn from one sample of a study of persistence of HIV-infected CD4 T cells. Repertoires were generated with immunoSEQ multiplex PCR, while TCRdb's copy carries only in-frame clones and drops some. In the table there are 45,000 to 55,000 clones, around 75% of which are singletons. For these receptors, no antigen is known. The specimen comprised CD4+ T cells sorted from PBMCs after 18-hour stimulation, sampled from a patient who received antiretroviral therapy. Receptors were obtained from an adult man with HIV who was CMV-seropositive. Both conserved end residues are part of each CDR3. A D gene is named only where the DNA matches it firmly. Clone sizes are given selectively: once, few, many, or a class where the clone is expanded.

v_gene,abundance,j_gene,d_gene,CDR3aa,CDR3nt
TRBV30,-,TRBJ1-3,TRBD1,CAWSVHRGRFGNTIYF,TGTGCCTGGAGTGTTCACAGGGGGCGATTCGGAAACACCATATATTTT
TRBV30,-,TRBJ1-2,-,CAWSRDLSNYGYTF,TGTGCCTGGAGCAGGGACCTCTCTAACTATGGCTACACCTTC
TRBV5-1,-,TRBJ2-7,-,CASSFLGNSGTYEQYF,TGCGCCAGCAGCTTCCTAGGGAATTCAGGAACCTACGAGCAGTACTTC
TRBV21-1,once,TRBJ1-5,-,CASSKGRETTQPQHF,TGTGCCAGCAGCAAAGGCAGGGAAACCACTCAGCCCCAGCATTTT
TRBV7-2,-,TRBJ2-2,TRBD2,CASSFGGANTGELFF,TGTGCCAGCAGCTTCGGGGGGGCCAACACCGGGGAGCTGTTTTTT
TRBV11-1,medium-sized,TRBJ2-2,-,CASKRTSQVTGELFF,TGTGCCAGCAAGAGGACTTCACAGGTCACCGGGGAGCTGTTTTTT
TRBV9,-,TRBJ2-2,-,CASSVAISGTGELFF,TGTGCCAGCAGCGTAGCTATTAGTGGCACCGGGGAGCTGTTTTTT
TRBV15,-,TRBJ2-3,-,CATSTARDTQYF,TGTGCCACCAGCACAGCTCGGGATACGCAGTATTTT
TRBV27,-,TRBJ2-7,-,CASSLRGLTFYEQYF,TGTGCCAGCAGTTTAAGGGGACTCACTTTCTACGAGCAGTACTTC
TRBV6-5,few,TRBJ1-1,TRBD1,CASSYRQGTMGTEAFF,TGTGCCAGCAGTTACCGACAGGGCACTATGGGGACTGAAGCTTTCTTT
TRBV5-5,-,TRBJ1-4,-,CASSLGGSPSNEKLFF,TGTGCCAGCAGCTTGGGCGGCAGCCCGTCTAATGAAAAACTGTTTTTT
TRBV3-1/TRBV3-2,-,TRBJ2-1,TRBD1,CASSQEDRVNNEQFF,TGTGCCAGCAGCCAAGAGGACAGGGTAAACAATGAGCAGTTCTTC
TRBV10-3,-,TRBJ1-2,-,CAISLRGDYGYTF,TGTGCCATCAGCCTCAGGGGAGACTATGGCTACACCTTC
TRBV7-9,-,TRBJ2-7,TRBD1,CASSFSDRPYEQYF,TGTGCCAGCAGCTTCTCGGACAGGCCCTACGAGCAGTACTTC
TRBV9,few,TRBJ2-2,-,CASSVAVGELFF,TGTGCCAGCAGCGTAGCCGTCGGGGAGCTGTTTTTT
TRBV28,-,TRBJ2-6,-,CASSLLQPSGANVLTF,TGTGCCAGCAGTTTACTCCAACCCTCTGGGGCCAACGTCCTGACTTTC
TRBV27,-,TRBJ1-2,TRBD1,CASSPGQGVKNGYTF,TGTGCCAGCAGTCCCGGACAGGGCGTGAAGAATGGCTACACCTTC
TRBV10-3,-,TRBJ2-7,TRBD2,CAISDTRGAYEQYF,TGTGCCATCAGTGATACTCGGGGGGCCTACGAGCAGTACTTC
TRBV10-1,once,TRBJ2-4,TRBD1,CASSTGTGEVNIQYF,TGCGCCAGCAGTACCGGGACAGGGGAGGTAAACATTCAGTACTTC
TRBV3-1/TRBV3-2,-,TRBJ2-5,TRBD2,CASSQDKPTSAYF,TGTGCCAGCAGCCAAGACAAACCGACTAGCGCATACTTC
TRBV27,-,TRBJ1-5,TRBD1,CASRITGGARQPQHF,TGTGCCAGCAGAATCACAGGGGGCGCGCGTCAGCCCCAGCATTTT
TRBV3-1/TRBV3-2,-,TRBJ2-1,-,CASSQDGRNYNEQFF,TGTGCCAGCAGCCAGGACGGAAGGAACTACAATGAGCAGTTCTTC
TRBV3-1/TRBV3-2,-,TRBJ1-1,-,CASSPQGAGPNTEAFF,TGTGCCAGCAGCCCCCAGGGAGCAGGACCGAACACTGAAGCTTTCTTT
TRBV6-1,few,TRBJ1-5,-,CASSGVVPGRNQPQHF,TGTGCCAGCAGTGGAGTGGTCCCCGGACGCAATCAGCCCCAGCATTTT
TRBV19,-,TRBJ2-7,TRBD2,CASRRGVSYEQYF,TGTGCCAGTAGGCGGGGGGTGAGCTACGAGCAGTACTTC
TRBV5-4,-,TRBJ1-1,TRBD1,CASSLAGGMNTEAFF,TGTGCCAGCAGCTTGGCAGGGGGAATGAACACTGAAGCTTTCTTT
TRBV29-1,-,TRBJ1-4,-,CSVGGVGEKLFF,TGCAGCGTTGGAGGGGTGGGGGAAAAACTGTTTTTT
TRBV4-2,few,TRBJ1-1,TRBD1,CASSQGAGTGVNTEAFF,TGTGCCAGCAGCCAAGGTGCCGGGACAGGGGTGAACACTGAAGCTTTCTTT
TRBV29-1,-,TRBJ2-1,TRBD2,CSVVVAGGQNEQFF,TGCAGCGTTGTAGTAGCGGGAGGGCAGAATGAGCAGTTCTTC
TRBV4-3,-,TRBJ1-1,TRBD1,CASSQEAGGSRGEAFF,TGCGCCAGCAGCCAAGAGGCAGGGGGGAGTCGGGGTGAAGCTTTCTTT
TRBV5-1,-,TRBJ2-6,-,CASSRGSGAGSGANVLTF,TGCGCCAGCAGCCGGGGGTCTGGGGCTGGTTCTGGGGCCAACGTCCTGACTTTC
TRBV29-1,-,TRBJ2-7,TRBD2,CSVDGPGRDEQYF,TGCAGCGTTGATGGTCCAGGGAGGGACGAGCAGTACTTC
TRBV7-8,-,TRBJ1-6,TRBD1,CASSLVGQGYFGSPLHF,TGTGCCAGCAGCTTAGTCGGACAGGGTTATTTCGGCTCACCCCTCCACTTT